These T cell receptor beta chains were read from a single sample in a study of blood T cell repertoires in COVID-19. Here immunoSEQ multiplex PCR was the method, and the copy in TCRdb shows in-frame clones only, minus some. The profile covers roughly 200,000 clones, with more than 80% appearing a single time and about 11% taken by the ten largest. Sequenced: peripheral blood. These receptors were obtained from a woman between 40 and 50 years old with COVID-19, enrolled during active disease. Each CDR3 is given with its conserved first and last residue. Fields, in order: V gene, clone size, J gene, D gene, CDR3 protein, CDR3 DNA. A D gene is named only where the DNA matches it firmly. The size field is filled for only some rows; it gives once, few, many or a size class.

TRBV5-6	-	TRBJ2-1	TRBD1	CASRPQGYNEQFF	TGTGCCAGCAGACCACAGGGGTACAATGAGCAGTTCTTC
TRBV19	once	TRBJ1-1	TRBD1	CASSDRGLTEAFF	TGTGCCAGTAGTGACAGGGGGCTCACTGAAGCTTTCTTT
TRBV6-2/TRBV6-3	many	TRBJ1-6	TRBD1	CASSYDRGPSPLHF	TGTGCCAGCAGTTACGACAGGGGGCCTTCACCCCTCCACTTT
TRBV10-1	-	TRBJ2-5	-	CASSENRHQETQYF	TGCGCCAGCAGTGAGAACAGGCACCAAGAGACCCAGTACTTC
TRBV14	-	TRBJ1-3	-	CASSQERGSSGNTIYF	TGTGCCAGCAGCCAGGAACGGGGGAGCTCTGGAAACACCATATATTTT
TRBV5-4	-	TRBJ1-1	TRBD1	CASRPDRGLTRDEAFF	TGTGCCAGCAGACCGGACAGGGGCCTAACGCGTGATGAAGCTTTCTTT
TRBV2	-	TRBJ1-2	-	CAIPGAVGYTF	TGTGCCATCCCAGGGGCAGTCGGCTACACCTTC
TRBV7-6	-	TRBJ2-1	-	CASSQTGAYNEQFF	TGTGCCAGCAGCCAAACGGGGGCCTACAATGAGCAGTTCTTC
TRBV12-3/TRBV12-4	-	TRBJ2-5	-	CASSFGELKTQYF	TGTGCCAGCAGTTTCGGAGAGCTTAAGACCCAGTACTTC
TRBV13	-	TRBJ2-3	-	CASSSRLATGTDTQYF	TGTGCCAGCAGCTCGCGTCTAGCGACTGGGACAGATACGCAGTATTTT
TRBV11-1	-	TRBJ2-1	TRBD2	CASSQRLAGGFNEQFF	TGTGCCAGCAGCCAACGACTAGCGGGAGGGTTCAATGAGCAGTTCTTC
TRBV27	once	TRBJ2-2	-	CASSFGRNTGELFF	TGTGCCAGCAGTTTCGGGAGAAACACCGGGGAGCTGTTTTTT
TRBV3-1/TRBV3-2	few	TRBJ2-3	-	CASSQDRGMGQVADTQYF	TGTGCCAGCAGCCAAGATCGGGGGATGGGGCAGGTGGCAGATACGCAGTATTTT
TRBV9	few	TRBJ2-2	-	CASSASWALNTGELFF	TGTGCCAGCAGCGCAAGTTGGGCTCTAAACACCGGGGAGCTGTTTTTT
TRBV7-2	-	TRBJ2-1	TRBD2	CASSLELAGARIYNEQFF	TGTGCCAGCAGCTTAGAACTAGCGGGGGCCCGCATCTACAATGAGCAGTTCTTC
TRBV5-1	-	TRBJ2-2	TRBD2	CASSFTGGPDGELFF	TGCGCCAGCAGCTTTACGGGAGGGCCGGACGGGGAGCTGTTTTTT
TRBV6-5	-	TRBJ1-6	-	CASSYTAGEALHF	TGTGCCAGCAGTTACACCGCGGGGGAAGCCCTCCACTTT
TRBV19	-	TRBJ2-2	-	CASSQVSNTGELFF	TGTGCCAGTAGTCAGGTTTCGAACACCGGGGAGCTGTTTTTT
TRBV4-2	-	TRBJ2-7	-	CASSPIGATYEQYF	TGTGCCAGCAGCCCTATAGGGGCAACCTACGAGCAGTACTTC
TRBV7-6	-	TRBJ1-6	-	CASSFRGSSYNSPLHF	TGTGCCAGCAGCTTCCGGGGAAGCTCCTATAATTCACCCCTCCACTTT
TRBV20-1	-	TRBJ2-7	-	CSASGISSYEQYF	TGCAGTGCTAGTGGTATTAGCTCCTACGAGCAGTACTTC
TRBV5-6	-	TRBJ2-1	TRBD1	CASSLGNTGTDEQFF	TGTGCCAGCAGCTTGGGGAACACCGGGACAGATGAGCAGTTCTTC
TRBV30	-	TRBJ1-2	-	CASLDSGLYGYTF	TGTGCCTCTCTCGACAGTGGCCTCTATGGCTACACCTTC
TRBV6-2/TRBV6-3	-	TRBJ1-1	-	CASSYPPNEAFF	TGTGCCAGCAGTTACCCCCCAAATGAAGCTTTCTTT
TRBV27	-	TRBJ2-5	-	CASSTRGDFQETQYF	TGTGCCAGCAGTACCAGAGGGGACTTCCAAGAGACCCAGTACTTC
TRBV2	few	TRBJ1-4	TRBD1	CASGRTGVGEKLFF	TGTGCCAGCGGACGGACAGGGGTCGGGGAAAAACTGTTTTTT
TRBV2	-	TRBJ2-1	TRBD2	CASSEKGDVGLADYNEQFF	TGTGCCAGCAGTGAAAAAGGGGATGTGGGACTAGCGGATTACAATGAGCAGTTCTTC
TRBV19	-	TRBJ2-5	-	CASSPPLPSMVGQETQYF	TGTGCCAGTAGCCCTCCTTTGCCCTCTATGGTTGGCCAAGAGACCCAGTACTTC
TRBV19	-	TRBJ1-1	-	CASSIYRNTEAFF	TGTGCCAGTAGTATATACAGGAACACTGAAGCTTTCTTT
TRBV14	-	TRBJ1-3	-	CASSPQGIGGNTIYF	TGTGCCAGCAGCCCGCAGGGGATTGGTGGAAACACCATATATTTT
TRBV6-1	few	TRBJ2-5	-	CASSDNYNRGTQYF	TGTGCCAGCAGTGATAACTACAATCGTGGGACCCAGTACTTC
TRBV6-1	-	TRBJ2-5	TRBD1	CASSELTGGQETQYF	TGTGCCAGCAGTGAACTCACAGGGGGCCAAGAGACCCAGTACTTC
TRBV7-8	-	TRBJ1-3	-	CASSLIPYSGNTIYF	TGTGCCAGCAGCTTAATTCCTTACTCTGGAAACACCATATATTTT
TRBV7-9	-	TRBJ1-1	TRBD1	CASSLDHIVGQVNTEAFF	TGTGCCAGCAGCTTAGATCATATCGTGGGACAGGTGAACACTGAAGCTTTCTTT
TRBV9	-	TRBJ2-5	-	CASSVGGTEETQYF	TGTGCCAGCAGCGTAGGAGGGACTGAAGAGACCCAGTACTTC
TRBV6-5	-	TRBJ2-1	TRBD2	CASSRTSGRSDEQFF	TGTGCCAGCAGCAGGACTAGCGGGAGGTCCGATGAGCAGTTCTTC
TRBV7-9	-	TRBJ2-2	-	CASSFGTGELFF	TGTGCCAGCAGCTTTGGGACTGGGGAGCTGTTTTTT
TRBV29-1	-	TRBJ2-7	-	CSVEGLAREQYF	TGCAGCGTTGAAGGGCTGGCTCGCGAGCAGTACTTC
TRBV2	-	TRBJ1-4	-	CASSEWGGPLEKLFF	TGTGCCAGCAGTGAATGGGGGGGGCCTTTGGAAAAACTGTTTTTT
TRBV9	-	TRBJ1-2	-	CASSVGSSEAGYTF	TGTGCCAGCAGCGTTGGCTCGTCGGAGGCTGGCTACACCTTC
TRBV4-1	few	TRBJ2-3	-	CASSQDSGSTDTQYF	TGCGCCAGCAGCCAAGATAGCGGTAGCACAGATACGCAGTATTTT
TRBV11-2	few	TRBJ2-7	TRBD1	CASSLGHRGSSYEQYF	TGTGCCAGCAGCTTAGGGCACAGGGGAAGCTCCTACGAGCAGTACTTC
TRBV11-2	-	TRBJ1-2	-	CASSLSRNYGYTF	TGTGCCAGCAGCTTGAGTCGGAACTATGGCTACACCTTC
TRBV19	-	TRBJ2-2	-	CASRRDSFNANTGELFF	TGTGCCAGTCGCCGGGACTCGTTTAACGCGAACACCGGGGAGCTGTTTTTT
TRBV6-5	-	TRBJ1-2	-	CASSYSEGTYGYTF	TGTGCCAGCAGTTACTCGGAGGGGACCTATGGCTACACCTTC
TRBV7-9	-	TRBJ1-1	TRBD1	CASNLIGYSGQANTEAFF	TGTGCCAGCAACTTAATAGGGTACTCGGGACAGGCGAACACTGAAGCTTTCTTT
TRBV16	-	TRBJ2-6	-	CASSPYRFSGANVLTF	TGTGCCAGCAGCCCCTACAGGTTCTCTGGGGCCAACGTCCTGACTTTC
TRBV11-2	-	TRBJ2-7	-	CASSPTVGLNYEQYF	TGTGCCAGCAGCCCTACGGTTGGTCTCAACTACGAGCAGTACTTC
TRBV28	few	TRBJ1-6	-	CASRVGAYNSPLHF	TGTGCCAGCAGAGTGGGAGCCTATAATTCACCCCTCCACTTT
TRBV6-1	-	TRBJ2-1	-	CASSEQQGFRNEQFF	TGTGCCAGCAGTGAACAACAGGGTTTCAGGAATGAGCAGTTCTTC
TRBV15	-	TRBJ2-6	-	CATSRVQGLLGANVLTF	TGTGCCACCAGCAGAGTTCAGGGGCTATTGGGGGCCAACGTCCTGACTTTC